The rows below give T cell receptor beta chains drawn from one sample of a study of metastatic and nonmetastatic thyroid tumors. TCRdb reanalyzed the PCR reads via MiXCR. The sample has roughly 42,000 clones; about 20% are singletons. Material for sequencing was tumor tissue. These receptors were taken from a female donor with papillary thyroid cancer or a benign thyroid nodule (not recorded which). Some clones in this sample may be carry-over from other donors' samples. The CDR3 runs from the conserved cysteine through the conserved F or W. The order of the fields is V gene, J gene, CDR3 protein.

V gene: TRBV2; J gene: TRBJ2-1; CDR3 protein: CASRGDPSSSPSNF
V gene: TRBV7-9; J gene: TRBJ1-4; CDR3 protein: CASSLPTGLREKLFF
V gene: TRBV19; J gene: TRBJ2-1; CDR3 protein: CASSTGGAMINEQFF
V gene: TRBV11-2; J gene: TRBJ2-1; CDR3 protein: CASSDRHIRGDEQFF
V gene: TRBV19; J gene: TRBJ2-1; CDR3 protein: CASSGSGGEGQFF
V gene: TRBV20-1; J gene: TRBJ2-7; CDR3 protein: CSARIPRGGMGEQYF
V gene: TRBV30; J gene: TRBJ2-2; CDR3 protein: CAWSLFRTLNTGELFF
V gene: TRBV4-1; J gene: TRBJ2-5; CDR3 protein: CASSPPHGSETQYF
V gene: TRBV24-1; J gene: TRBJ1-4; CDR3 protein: CATSDGTGGEKLFF
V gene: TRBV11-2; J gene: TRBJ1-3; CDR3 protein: CASSGSGVSGNTIYF
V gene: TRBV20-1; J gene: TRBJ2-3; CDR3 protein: CSAGSSTFGGTQYF
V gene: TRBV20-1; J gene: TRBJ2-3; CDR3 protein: CSAQRQGEVTDTQYF
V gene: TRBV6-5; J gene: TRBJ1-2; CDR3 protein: CASSYAWTDRSSNYGYTF
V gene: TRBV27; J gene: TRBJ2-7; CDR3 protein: CASSRRENPYEQYF
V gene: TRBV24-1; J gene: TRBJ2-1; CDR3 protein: CATSDHRGTYNEQFF
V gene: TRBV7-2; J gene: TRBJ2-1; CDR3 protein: CASRNSGGQNEQFF
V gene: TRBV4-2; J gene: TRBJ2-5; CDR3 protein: CASSQDSSGGQRTQYF
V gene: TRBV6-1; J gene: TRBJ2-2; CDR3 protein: CASSRQGGGGELFF
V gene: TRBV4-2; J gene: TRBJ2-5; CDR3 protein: CASSRVTGTEETQYF
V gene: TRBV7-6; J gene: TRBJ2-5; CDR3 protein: CASSLGRQYTQYF
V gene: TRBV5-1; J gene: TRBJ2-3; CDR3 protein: CASSSAGESTDTQYF
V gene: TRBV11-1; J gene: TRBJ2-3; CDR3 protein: CASSPQAGGRTYTQYF
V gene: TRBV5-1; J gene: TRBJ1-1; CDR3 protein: CASSTDRGPLLGAFF
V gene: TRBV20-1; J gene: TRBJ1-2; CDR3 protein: CSASGWGGGYTF
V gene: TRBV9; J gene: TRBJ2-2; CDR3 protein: CASSPTAMNTGELFF
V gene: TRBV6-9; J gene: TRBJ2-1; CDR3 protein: CASTTEQFF
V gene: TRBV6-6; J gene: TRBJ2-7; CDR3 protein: CASSSSGVTAYEQYF
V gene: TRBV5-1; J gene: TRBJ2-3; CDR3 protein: CASSPASVTDTQYF
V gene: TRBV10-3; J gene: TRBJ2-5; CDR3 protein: CAISQPSASAQETQYF
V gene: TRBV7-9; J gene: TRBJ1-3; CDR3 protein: CASSGRGGSGNTSYF
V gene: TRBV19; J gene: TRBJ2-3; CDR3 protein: CASSETGDTQYF
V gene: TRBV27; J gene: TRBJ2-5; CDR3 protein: CASTPLSGEAQYF
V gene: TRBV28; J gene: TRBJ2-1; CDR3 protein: CASSLGTSGEQFF
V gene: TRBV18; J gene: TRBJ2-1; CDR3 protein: CASSLGLAGGGNEQFF
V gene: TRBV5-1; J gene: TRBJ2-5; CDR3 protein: CASSRGLAGYQETQYF
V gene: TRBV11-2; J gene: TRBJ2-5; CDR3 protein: CASSLRREETQYF
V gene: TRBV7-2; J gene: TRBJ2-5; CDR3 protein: CASSYTGTGETQYF
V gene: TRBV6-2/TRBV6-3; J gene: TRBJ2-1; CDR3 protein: CASTCWGIKQFF
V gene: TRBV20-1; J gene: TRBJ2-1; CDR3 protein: CSAVSASGVSYNEQFF
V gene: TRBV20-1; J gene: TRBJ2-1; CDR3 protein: CSAVRGVGLAAYNEQFF
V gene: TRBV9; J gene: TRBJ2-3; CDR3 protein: CASSDRHAGTDTQYF
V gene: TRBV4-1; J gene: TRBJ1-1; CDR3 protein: CASSQDNRGHTEAFF
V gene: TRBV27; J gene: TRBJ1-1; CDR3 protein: CASSLGGPPRGNTEAFF
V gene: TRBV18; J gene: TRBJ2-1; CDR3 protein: CASSLPGQANEQFF
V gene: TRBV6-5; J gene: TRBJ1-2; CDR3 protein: CASSPIGPGRGPIYGYTF
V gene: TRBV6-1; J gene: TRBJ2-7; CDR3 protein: CASSPRVGGSYEQYF
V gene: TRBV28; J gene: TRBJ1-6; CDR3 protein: CASREKTGGASPLHF
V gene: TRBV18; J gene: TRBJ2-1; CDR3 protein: CASSPGRANNEQFF
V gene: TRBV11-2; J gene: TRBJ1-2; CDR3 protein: CASSLGTGVRFGYTF
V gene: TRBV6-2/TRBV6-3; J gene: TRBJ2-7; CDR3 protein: CATRTGSSEQYF
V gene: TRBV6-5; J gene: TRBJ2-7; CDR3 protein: CASSYGPSGARSYEQYF
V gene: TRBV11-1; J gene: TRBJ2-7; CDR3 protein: CASSLHAYEQYF